Following are 9 T cell receptor beta chains from one sample sequenced in a study of blood T cells in healthy people across ages. Together with a sample-barcoded 5' primer, a J-beta primer mix was included in a second PCR lasting about 7 to 11 cycles. Using its own MiXCR run on the 5' RACE reads, TCRdb lists one record per CDR3 protein. This repertoire shows some 550,000 distinct CDR3 sequences, around 48% found once; its top ten account for 20% to 25%. Source material: blood. These receptors originate from a man older than 75 in good health.

The chain carries TRBV20-1 and TRBJ2-2, with unresolved D. The germline V and J ends were trimmed by 6 bases and 4 bases, with 12 bases remaining between them. The CDR3 loop spans 13 amino acids. Germline assignment: CDR1 DFQATT and CDR2 SNEGSKA (reference sequence). The CDR3 sequence is CSAQLPSTGELFF. The CDR3 DNA reads TGCAGTGCCCAACTCCCGAGCACCGGGGAGCTGTTTTTT.

The rearrangement joins TRBV2 to TRBJ1-2, with 10 bases lining up with TRBD1. J lost 4 bases, V lost 7 bases, and 12 bases had no gene match. Germline V gives CDR1 SNHLY, CDR2 FYNNEI. The CDR3 extends over 16 amino acids. CDR3 sequence (DNA): TGTGCCAGCACTGGGAACCGGGACAGGGGACTCTATGGCTACACCTTC. Protein product: CASTGNRDRGLYGYTF.

This clonotype was found many times. The chain is built from TRBV6-2 or TRBV6-3 and TRBJ2-7; 7 bases are shared with TRBD1. Trimming removed 3 bases from V and 4 bases from J; junction bases left unmatched: 12. The CDR3 has 16 amino acids. CDR1 and CDR2 (germline): MNHEY, SVGEGT. The CDR3 region has the DNA TGTGCCAGCAGTTATCAACCGGGACAGACAGCTTACGAGCAGTACTTC. Its translation is CASSYQPGQTAYEQYF.

The chain recombines TRBV9 with TRBJ1-6; D possibly corresponds to TRBD1 (5 bases). Germline CDR1 is SGDLS and CDR2 is YYNGEE. The ends were cut back, 4 bases at V and 5 bases at J, with 13 bases in the middle. The CDR3 runs 15 residues. CDR3 nucleotide sequence: TGTGCCAGCAGCTCAACGGGGCTCGATAATTCACCCCTCCACTTT. Protein sequence: CASSSTGLDNSPLHF.

This clonotype was counted once. The chain couples TRBV20-1 to TRBJ2-3; 7 positions match TRBD2. J lost 5 bases, V lost 3 bases, and 8 bases had no gene match. Looked up from germline, CDR1 is DFQATT and CDR2 is SNEGSKA (reference sequence). This CDR3 has 14 residues. The CDR3 region has the DNA TGCAGTGCTAGGGAAGCTAGCGGCCGAGATACGCAGTATTTT. Residues: CSAREASGRDTQYF.

This clonotype was counted at least ten times. The CDR3 region is CATSRDYQTYEQYF. The CDR3 DNA reads as TGTGCCACCAGCAGAGACTACCAAACCTACGAGCAGTACTTC. The gene calls are TRBV15 and TRBJ2-7; D is unclear. With 0 bases removed from V and 2 bases from J, the gap between germline ends came to 8 bases. Germline CDR1 reads LNHNV; CDR2 reads YYDKDF (reference sequence). The CDR3 is 14 amino acids. The variable domain in full, completed from reference TRBV15 and TRBJ2-7, reads DAMVIQNPRYQVTQFGKPVTLSCSQTLNHNVMYWYQQKSSQAPKLLFHYYDKDFNNEADTPDNFQSRRPNTSFCFLDIRSPGLGDTAMYLCATSRDYQTYEQYFGPGTRLTVT.

The V call is TRBV3-1, the J call TRBJ1-1; 10 bases are shared with TRBD1. This CDR3 has 14 residues. After removal of 1 base from V and 6 bases from J, the junction contained 2 bases not matched to a gene. Germline lookup yields CDR1 LGHDT and CDR2 YNNKEL (reference sequence). The DNA for the CDR3 is TGTGCCAGCAGCCAAGCTGGGACAGGGGCTGAAGCTTTCTTT. Translation gives CASSQAGTGAEAFF.

CDR3 coding DNA: TGTGCCAGCAGCCAGCCCCGAGGGCTTGGCACAGATACGCAGTATTTT. It translates to CASSQPRGLGTDTQYF. The chain joins TRBV3-1 to TRBJ2-3; D is possibly TRBD2 (5 bases). The germline CDR1 and CDR2 sequences are LGHDT and YNNKEL (reference sequence). The CDR3 runs 16 residues. The V gene lost 3 bases and the J gene lost 1 base, with 14 bases spanning the gap.

The chain joins TRBV3-1 to TRBJ1-5; D remains unclear. Trimming shortened V by 3 bases and J by 0 bases, and 12 bases separated the two germline ends. CDR1 LGHDT and CDR2 YNNKEL come from the germline V gene (reference sequence). This CDR3 is built from 16 residues. As DNA, the CDR3 is TGTGCCAGCAGCCACTCAGGTCAGAATAGCAATCAGCCCCAGCATTTT. This codes for CASSHSGQNSNQPQHF.